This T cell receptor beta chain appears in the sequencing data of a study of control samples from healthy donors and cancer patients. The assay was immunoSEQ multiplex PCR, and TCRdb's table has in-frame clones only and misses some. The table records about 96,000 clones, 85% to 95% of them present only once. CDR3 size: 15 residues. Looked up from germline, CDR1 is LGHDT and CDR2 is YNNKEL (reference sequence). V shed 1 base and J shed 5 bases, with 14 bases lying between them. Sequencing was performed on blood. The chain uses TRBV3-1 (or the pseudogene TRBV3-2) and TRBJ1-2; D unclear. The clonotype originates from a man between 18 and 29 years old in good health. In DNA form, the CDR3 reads TGTGCCAGCAGCCAAGGGCCCTTGGGAGGTTATGGCTACACCTTC. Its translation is CASSQGPLGGYGYTF.